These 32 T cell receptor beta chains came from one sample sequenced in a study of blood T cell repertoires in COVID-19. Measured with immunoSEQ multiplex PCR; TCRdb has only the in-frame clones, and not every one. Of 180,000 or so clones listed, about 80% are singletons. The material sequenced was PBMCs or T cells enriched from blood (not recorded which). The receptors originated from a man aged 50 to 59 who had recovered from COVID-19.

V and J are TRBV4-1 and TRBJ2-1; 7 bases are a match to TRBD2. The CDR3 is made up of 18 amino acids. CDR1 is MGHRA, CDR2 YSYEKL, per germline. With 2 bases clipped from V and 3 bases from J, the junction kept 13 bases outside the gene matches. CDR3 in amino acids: CASSQYGGKASYYNEQFF. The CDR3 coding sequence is TGCGCCAGCAGCCAATACGGGGGGAAGGCCAGTTACTACAATGAGCAGTTCTTC.

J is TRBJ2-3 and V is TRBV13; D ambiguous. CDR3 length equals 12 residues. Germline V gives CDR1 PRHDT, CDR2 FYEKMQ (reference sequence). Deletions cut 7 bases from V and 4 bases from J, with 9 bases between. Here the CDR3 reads CASNKSPDTQYF. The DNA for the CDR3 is TGTGCCAGCAACAAATCTCCAGATACGCAGTATTTT. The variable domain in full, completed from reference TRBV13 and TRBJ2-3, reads AAGVIQSPRHLIKEKRETATLKCYPIPRHDTVYWYQQGPGQDPQFLISFYEKMQSDKGSIPDRFSAQQFSDYHSELNMSSLELGDSALYFCASNKSPDTQYFGPGTRLTVL.

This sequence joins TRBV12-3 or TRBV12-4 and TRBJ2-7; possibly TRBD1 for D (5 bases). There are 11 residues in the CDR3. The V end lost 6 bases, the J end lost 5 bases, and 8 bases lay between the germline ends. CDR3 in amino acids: CASRVRDEQYF. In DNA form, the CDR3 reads TGTGCCAGCAGGGTCAGGGACGAGCAGTACTTC.

The CDR3 DNA reads TGTGCCAGCAGCTTGCTGAGCGGGGGGCCGGTGGCTGAGCAGTTCTTC. Translating gives CASSLLSGGPVAEQFF. The V and J genes are TRBV5-6 and TRBJ2-1; 9 bases agree with TRBD2. The CDR3 has 16 amino acids. Germline V gene data show CDR1 as SGHDT and CDR2 as YYEEEE. Trimming removed 1 base from V and 9 bases from J; junction bases left unmatched: 11.

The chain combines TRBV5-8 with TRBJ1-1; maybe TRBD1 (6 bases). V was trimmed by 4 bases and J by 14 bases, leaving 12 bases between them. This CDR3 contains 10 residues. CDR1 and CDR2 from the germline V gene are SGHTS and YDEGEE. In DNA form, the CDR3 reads TGTGCCAGCAGCCTTAACAGGGTATTCTTT. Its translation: CASSLNRVFF.

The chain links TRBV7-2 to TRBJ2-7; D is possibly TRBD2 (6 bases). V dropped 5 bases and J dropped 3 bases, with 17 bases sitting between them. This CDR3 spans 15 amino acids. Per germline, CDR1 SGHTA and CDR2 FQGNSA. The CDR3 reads CASSIPGTGNYEQYF. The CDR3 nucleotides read TGTGCCAGCAGCATCCCCGGGACTGGCAACTACGAGCAGTACTTC.

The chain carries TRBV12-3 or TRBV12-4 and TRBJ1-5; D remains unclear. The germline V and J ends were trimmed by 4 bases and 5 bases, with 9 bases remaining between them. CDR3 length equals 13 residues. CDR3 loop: CASSSAQDQPQHF. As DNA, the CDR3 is TGTGCCAGCAGTTCAGCGCAGGATCAGCCCCAGCATTTT.

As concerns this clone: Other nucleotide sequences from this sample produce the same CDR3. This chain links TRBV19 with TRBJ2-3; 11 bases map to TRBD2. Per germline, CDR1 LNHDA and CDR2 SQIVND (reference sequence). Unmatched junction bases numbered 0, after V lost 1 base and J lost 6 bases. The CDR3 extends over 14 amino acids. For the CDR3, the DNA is TGTGCCAGTAGTATAGGACTAGCGGGGGATACGCAGTATTTT. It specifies CASSIGLAGDTQYF.

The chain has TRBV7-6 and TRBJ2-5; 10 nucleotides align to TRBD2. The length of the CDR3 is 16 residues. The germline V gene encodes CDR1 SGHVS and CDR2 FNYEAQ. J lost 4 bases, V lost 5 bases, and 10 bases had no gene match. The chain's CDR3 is CASSPSRAGGPETQYF. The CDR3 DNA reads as TGTGCCAGCAGCCCATCTCGAGCGGGGGGGCCAGAGACCCAGTACTTC.

CDR3 coding DNA: TGTGCCAGCAGTGACCACAGGGGTAATACGCAGTATTTT. Amino acids: CASSDHRGNTQYF. The V and J genes are TRBV6-4 and TRBJ2-3, with 7 bases identical to TRBD1. V lost 2 bases, J lost 7 bases, and 3 bases stayed unmatched. CDR3 length: 13 residues. Germline CDR1 and CDR2: MRHNA and SNTAGT.

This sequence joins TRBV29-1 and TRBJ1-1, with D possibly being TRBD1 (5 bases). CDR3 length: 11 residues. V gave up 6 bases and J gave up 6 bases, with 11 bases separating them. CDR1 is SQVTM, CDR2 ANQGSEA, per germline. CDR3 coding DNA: TGCAGCGTGGGGGAGGGTTCTGAAGCTTTCTTT. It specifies CSVGEGSEAFF.

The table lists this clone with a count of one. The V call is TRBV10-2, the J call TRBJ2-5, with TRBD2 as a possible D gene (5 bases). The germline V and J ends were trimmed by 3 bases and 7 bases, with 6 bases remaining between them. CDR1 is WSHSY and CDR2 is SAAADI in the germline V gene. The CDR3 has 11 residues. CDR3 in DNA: TGCGCCAGCAGTGAAGGGAGGACCCAGTACTTC. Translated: CASSEGRTQYF.

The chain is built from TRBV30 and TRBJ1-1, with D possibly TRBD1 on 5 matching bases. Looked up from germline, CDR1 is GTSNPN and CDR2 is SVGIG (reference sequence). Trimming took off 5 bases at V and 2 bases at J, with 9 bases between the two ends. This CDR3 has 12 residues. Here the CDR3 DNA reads TGTGCCTGGGCCCAGGGAAACACTGAAGCTTTCTTT. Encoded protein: CAWAQGNTEAFF. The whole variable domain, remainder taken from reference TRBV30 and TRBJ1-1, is SQTIHQWPATLVQPVGSPLSLECTVEGTSNPNLYWYRQAAGRGLQLLFYSVGIGQISSEVPQNLSASRPQDRQFILSSKKLLLSDSGFYLCAWAQGNTEAFFGQGTRLTVV.

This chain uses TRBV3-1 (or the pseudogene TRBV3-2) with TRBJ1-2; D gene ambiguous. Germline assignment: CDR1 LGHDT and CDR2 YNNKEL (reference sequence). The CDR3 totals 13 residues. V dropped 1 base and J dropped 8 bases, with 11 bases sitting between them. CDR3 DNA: TGTGCCAGCAGCCAAGTCGCCGGGAAGGGCTACACCTTC. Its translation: CASSQVAGKGYTF.

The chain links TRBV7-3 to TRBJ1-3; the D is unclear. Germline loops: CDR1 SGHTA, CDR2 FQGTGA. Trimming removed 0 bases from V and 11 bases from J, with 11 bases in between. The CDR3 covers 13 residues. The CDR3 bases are TGTGCCAGCAGCTTAACACTCGGGAGTCCCATATATTTT. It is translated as CASSLTLGSPIYF.

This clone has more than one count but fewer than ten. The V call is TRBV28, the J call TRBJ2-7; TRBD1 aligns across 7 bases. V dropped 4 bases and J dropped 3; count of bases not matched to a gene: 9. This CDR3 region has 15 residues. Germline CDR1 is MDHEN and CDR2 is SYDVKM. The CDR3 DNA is TGTGCCAGCAGTTCCACAGGGGAAAGAAGCTACGAGCAGTACTTC. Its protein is CASSSTGERSYEQYF.

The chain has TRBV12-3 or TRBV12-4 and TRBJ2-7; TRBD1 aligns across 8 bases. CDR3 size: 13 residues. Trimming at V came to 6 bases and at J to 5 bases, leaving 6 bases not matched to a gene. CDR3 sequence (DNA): TGTGCCAGCAGACCCCAGGGGGCCAACGAGCAGTACTTC. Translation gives CASRPQGANEQYF.

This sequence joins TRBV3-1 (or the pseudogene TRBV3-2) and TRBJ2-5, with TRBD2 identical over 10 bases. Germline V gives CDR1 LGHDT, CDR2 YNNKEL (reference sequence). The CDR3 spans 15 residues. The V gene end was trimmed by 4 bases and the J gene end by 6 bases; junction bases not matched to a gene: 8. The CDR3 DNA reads TGTGCCAGCAGCCCACTAGCGGGAACCTCAAAGACCCAGTACTTC. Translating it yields CASSPLAGTSKTQYF.

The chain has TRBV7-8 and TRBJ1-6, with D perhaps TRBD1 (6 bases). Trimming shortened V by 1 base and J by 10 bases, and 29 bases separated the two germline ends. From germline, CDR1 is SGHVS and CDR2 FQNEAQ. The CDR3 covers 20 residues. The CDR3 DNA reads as TGTGCCAGCAGCTTAGTCCGCGGCACAGGGCGGGTGGTAAGGGGATCACCCCTCCACTTT. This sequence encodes CASSLVRGTGRVVRGSPLHF.

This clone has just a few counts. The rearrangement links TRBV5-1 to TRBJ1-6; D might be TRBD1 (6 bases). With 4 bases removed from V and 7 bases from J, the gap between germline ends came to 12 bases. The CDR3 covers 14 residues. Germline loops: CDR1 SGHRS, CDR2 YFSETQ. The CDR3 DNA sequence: TGCGCCAGCAGCCCCCTGGGGGCAAATTCACCCCTCCACTTT. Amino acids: CASSPLGANSPLHF. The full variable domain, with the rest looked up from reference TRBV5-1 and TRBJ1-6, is KAGVTQTPRYLIKTRGQQVTLSCSPISGHRSVSWYQQTPGQGLQFLFEYFSETQRNKGNFPGRFSGRQFSNSRSEMNVSTLELGDSALYLCASSPLGANSPLHFGNGTRLTVT.

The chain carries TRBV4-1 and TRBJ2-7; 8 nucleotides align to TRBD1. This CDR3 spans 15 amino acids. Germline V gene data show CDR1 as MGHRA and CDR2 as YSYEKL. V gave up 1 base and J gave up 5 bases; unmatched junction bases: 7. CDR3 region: CASSQAGTGNHEQYF. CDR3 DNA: TGCGCCAGCAGCCAAGCCGGGACAGGTAACCACGAGCAGTACTTC.

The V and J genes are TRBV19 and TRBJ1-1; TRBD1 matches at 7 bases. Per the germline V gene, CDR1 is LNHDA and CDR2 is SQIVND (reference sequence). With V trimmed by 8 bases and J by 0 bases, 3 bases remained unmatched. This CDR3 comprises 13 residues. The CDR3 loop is CASADRVNTEAFF. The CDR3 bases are TGTGCCAGTGCCGACAGGGTGAACACTGAAGCTTTCTTT.

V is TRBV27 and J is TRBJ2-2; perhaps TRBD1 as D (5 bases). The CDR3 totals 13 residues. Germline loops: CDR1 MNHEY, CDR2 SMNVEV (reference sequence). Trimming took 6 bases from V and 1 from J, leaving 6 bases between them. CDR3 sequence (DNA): TGTGCCAGCAGGACAGTGAACACCGGGGAGCTGTTTTTT. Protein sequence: CASRTVNTGELFF.

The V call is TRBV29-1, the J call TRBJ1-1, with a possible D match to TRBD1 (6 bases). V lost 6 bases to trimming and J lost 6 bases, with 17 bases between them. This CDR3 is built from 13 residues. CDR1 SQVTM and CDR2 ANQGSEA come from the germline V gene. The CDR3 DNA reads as TGCAGCGTGGAAACAGGGATTGACCCTGAAGCTTTCTTT. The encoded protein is CSVETGIDPEAFF. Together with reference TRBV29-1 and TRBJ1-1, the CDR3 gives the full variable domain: SAVISQKPSRDICQRGTSLTIQCQVDSQVTMMFWYRQQPGQSLTLIATANQGSEATYESGFVIDKFPISRPNLTFSTLTVSNMSPEDSSIYLCSVETGIDPEAFFGQGTRLTVV.

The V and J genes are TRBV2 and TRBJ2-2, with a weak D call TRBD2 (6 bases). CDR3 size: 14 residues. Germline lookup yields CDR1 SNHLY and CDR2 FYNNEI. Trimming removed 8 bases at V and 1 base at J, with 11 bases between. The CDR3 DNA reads TGTGCCAGCGGCGGCGGGATGAACACCGGGGAGCTGTTTTTT. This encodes CASGGGMNTGELFF.

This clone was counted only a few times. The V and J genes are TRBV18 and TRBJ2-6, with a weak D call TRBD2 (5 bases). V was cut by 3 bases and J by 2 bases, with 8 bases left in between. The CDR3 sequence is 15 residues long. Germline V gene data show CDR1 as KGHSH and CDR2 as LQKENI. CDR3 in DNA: TGTGCCAGCTCACCTGGGAGCGCTGGGGCCAACGTCCTGACTTTC. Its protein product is CASSPGSAGANVLTF.

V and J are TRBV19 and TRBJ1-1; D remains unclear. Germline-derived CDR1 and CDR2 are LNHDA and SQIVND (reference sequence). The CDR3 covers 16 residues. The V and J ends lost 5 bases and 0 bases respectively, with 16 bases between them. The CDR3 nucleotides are TGTGCCAGTAGTGGCTCTCTCAGTACTATGAACACTGAAGCTTTCTTT. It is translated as CASSGSLSTMNTEAFF. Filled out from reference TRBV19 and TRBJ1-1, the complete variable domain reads DGGITQSPKYLFRKEGQNVTLSCEQNLNHDAMYWYRQDPGQGLRLIYYSQIVNDFQKGDIAEGYSVSREKKESFPLTVTSAQKNPTAFYLCASSGSLSTMNTEAFFGQGTRLTVV.

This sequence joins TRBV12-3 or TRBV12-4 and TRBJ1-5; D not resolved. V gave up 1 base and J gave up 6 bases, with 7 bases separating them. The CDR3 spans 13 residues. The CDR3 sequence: CASSLVTFQPQHF. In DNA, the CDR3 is TGTGCCAGCAGTTTAGTGACTTTTCAGCCCCAGCATTTT.

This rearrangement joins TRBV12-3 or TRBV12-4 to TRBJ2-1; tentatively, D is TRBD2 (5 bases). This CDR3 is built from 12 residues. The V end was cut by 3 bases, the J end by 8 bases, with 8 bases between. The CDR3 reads CASSFRGYEQFF. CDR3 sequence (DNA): TGTGCCAGCAGTTTTCGGGGATATGAGCAGTTCTTC.

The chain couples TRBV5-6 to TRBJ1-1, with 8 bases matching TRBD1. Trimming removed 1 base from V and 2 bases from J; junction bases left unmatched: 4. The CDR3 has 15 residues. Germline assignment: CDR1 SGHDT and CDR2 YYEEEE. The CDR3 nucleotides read TGTGCCAGCAGCTTGCGACAGGGGTTTAACACTGAAGCTTTCTTT. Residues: CASSLRQGFNTEAFF.

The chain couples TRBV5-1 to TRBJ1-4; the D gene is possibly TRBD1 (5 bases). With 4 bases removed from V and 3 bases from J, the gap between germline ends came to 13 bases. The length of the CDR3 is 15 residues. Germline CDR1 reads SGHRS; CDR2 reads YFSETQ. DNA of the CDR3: TGCGCCAGCAGCCCCGCAGGGATTGCTAATGAAAAACTGTTTTTT. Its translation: CASSPAGIANEKLFF. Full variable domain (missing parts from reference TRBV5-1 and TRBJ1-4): KAGVTQTPRYLIKTRGQQVTLSCSPISGHRSVSWYQQTPGQGLQFLFEYFSETQRNKGNFPGRFSGRQFSNSRSEMNVSTLELGDSALYLCASSPAGIANEKLFFGSGTQLSVL.

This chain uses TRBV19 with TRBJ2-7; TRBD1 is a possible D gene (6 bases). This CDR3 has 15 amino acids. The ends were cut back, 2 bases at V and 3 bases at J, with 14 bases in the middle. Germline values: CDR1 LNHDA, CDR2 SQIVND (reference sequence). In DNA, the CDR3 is TGTGCCAGTAGTATATTCGGGACACCCCTCTACGAGCAGTACTTC. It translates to CASSIFGTPLYEQYF.